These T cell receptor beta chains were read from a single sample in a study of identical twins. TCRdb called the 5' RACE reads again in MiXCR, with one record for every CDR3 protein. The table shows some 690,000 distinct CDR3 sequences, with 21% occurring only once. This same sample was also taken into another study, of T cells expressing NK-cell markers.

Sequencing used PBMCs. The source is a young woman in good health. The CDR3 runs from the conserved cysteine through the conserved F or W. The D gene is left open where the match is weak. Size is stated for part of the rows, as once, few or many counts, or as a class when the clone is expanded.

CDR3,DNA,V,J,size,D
CSASGGRTDTQYF,TGCAGTGCTAGCGGGGGGCGAACAGATACGCAGTATTTT,TRBV20-1,TRBJ2-3,many,.
CASTTGGSGEQYF,TGTGCCAGCACCACAGGGGGATCTGGCGAGCAGTACTTC,TRBV6-6,TRBJ2-7,.,TRBD1
CASHTPGQGGPSSYNEQFF,TGTGCCAGCCATACACCGGGACAGGGAGGTCCTAGCTCCTACAATGAGCAGTTCTTC,TRBV11-2,TRBJ2-1,.,TRBD1
CASSLGGALPSYEQYF,TGTGCCAGCAGCTTAGGAGGGGCCCTTCCTTCCTACGAGCAGTACTTC,TRBV11-3,TRBJ2-7,few,.
CASVSGGVYEQFF,TGTGCCAGCGTCAGCGGGGGGGTCTATGAGCAGTTCTTC,TRBV6-1,TRBJ2-1,few,TRBD2
CSARRNGNSEAFF,TGCAGTGCTAGGAGAAATGGTAATTCTGAAGCTTTCTTT,TRBV20-1,TRBJ1-1,many,.
CASKIVGVSYEQYF,TGTGCCAGCAAAATCGTGGGCGTATCCTACGAGCAGTACTTC,TRBV6-1,TRBJ2-7,.,.
CASSLGGGLDEQFF,TGTGCCAGCAGTTTAGGCGGGGGACTTGATGAGCAGTTCTTC,TRBV7-9,TRBJ2-1,few,TRBD2
CASWTSSFAGELFF,TGTGCCAGTTGGACTAGCTCTTTCGCCGGGGAGCTGTTTTTT,TRBV10-3,TRBJ2-2,.,TRBD2
CASRGQPTDTQYF,TGTGCCAGCAGAGGGCAACCCACAGATACGCAGTATTTT,TRBV27,TRBJ2-3,.,.
CASSLDAGRNTEAFF,TGTGCCAGCAGCTTAGATGCAGGAAGGAACACTGAAGCTTTCTTT,TRBV11-2,TRBJ1-1,.,.
CSARKDYHYEQYF,TGCAGTGCTAGGAAGGACTATCATTACGAGCAGTACTTC,TRBV20-1,TRBJ2-7,few,.
CASSQTTLRTEAFF,TGTGCCAGCAGCCAGACAACCCTGCGCACTGAAGCTTTCTTT,TRBV7-9,TRBJ1-1,many,.
CAISESPLNTEAFF,TGTGCCATCAGTGAGTCGCCACTGAACACTGAAGCTTTCTTT,TRBV10-3,TRBJ1-1,.,.
CASSDRAGSSNQPQHF,TGTGCCAGCAGTGATAGAGCAGGGTCGAGCAATCAGCCCCAGCATTTT,TRBV2,TRBJ1-5,.,.
CSAIGHLNQPQHF,TGCAGTGCTATCGGACACCTCAATCAGCCCCAGCATTTT,TRBV20-1,TRBJ1-5,many,.
CAISRGQGMDEQYF,TGTGCCATCAGTAGAGGGCAGGGGATGGACGAGCAGTACTTC,TRBV10-3,TRBJ2-7,few,.
CASSQEWSRAETQYF,TGCGCCAGCAGCCAAGAATGGTCGAGGGCCGAGACCCAGTACTTC,TRBV4-3,TRBJ2-5,.,.
CSVRETGYTF,TGCAGCGTTAGGGAGACTGGCTACACCTTC,TRBV29-1,TRBJ1-2,few,.
CASSGSGFYGYTF,TGCGCCAGCAGTGGGTCGGGATTCTATGGCTACACCTTC,TRBV10-2,TRBJ1-2,many,.
CASSVGGQGTRAYNEQFF,TGTGCCAGCAGCGTAGGGGGACAGGGGACGAGGGCCTACAATGAGCAGTTCTTC,TRBV9,TRBJ2-1,few,TRBD1
CASSETRTPGQDTQYF,TGTGCCAGCAGCGAAACCAGGACCCCGGGGCAAGATACGCAGTATTTT,TRBV11-2,TRBJ2-3,.,.
CASSGERGRFWGANVLTF,TGTGCCAGCAGTGGGGAGCGGGGGAGATTCTGGGGGGCCAACGTCCTGACTTTC,TRBV6-1,TRBJ2-6,.,TRBD2
CASCSSNSPLHF,TGTGCCAGCTGCTCCAGCAATTCACCCCTCCACTTT,TRBV6-5,TRBJ1-6,few,.
CASSLNRGSETQYF,TGTGCCAGCAGTCTAAACAGGGGGTCGGAGACCCAGTACTTC,TRBV27,TRBJ2-5,.,TRBD1
CASSPLLAFQETQYF,TGTGCCAGCAGCCCTCTCCTAGCGTTTCAAGAGACCCAGTACTTC,TRBV7-2,TRBJ2-5,.,.
CASAGTKNTEAFF,TGTGCCAGCGCCGGGACAAAGAACACTGAAGCTTTCTTT,TRBV7-8,TRBJ1-1,few,.
CSATPLEGGYEQYF,TGCAGTGCCACCCCATTAGAGGGCGGCTACGAGCAGTACTTC,TRBV20-1,TRBJ2-7,.,.
CASSYEAGGYTF,TGCGCCAGCAGCTATGAGGCCGGCGGCTACACCTTC,TRBV5-1,TRBJ1-2,once,.
CASRAGGFNTEAFF,TGCGCCAGCAGAGCAGGGGGCTTCAACACTGAAGCTTTCTTT,TRBV10-1,TRBJ1-1,.,TRBD1
CATSRQGANGELFF,TGTGCCACCAGCAGACAGGGGGCTAACGGGGAGCTGTTTTTT,TRBV15,TRBJ2-2,many,TRBD1
CSARDRRLAGAGEQFF,TGCAGTGCTAGAGATCGTCGGCTAGCGGGAGCAGGAGAGCAGTTCTTC,TRBV20-1,TRBJ2-1,many,TRBD2
CASSFRIALPNTGELFF,TGTGCCAGCAGCTTTAGAATCGCGCTCCCGAACACCGGGGAGCTGTTTTTT,TRBV7-9,TRBJ2-2,few,.
CASRGWVDTGELFF,TGTGCCAGCAGAGGGTGGGTGGACACCGGGGAGCTGTTTTTT,TRBV5-5,TRBJ2-2,.,.
CASTGLTRGYNEQFF,TGTGCCAGCACTGGACTAACGCGGGGTTACAATGAGCAGTTCTTC,TRBV12-3/TRBV12-4,TRBJ2-1,few,.
CASSLRPGGRRGYNEQFF,TGTGCCAGCAGCCTCCGTCCCGGTGGGAGAAGGGGTTACAATGAGCAGTTCTTC,TRBV9,TRBJ2-1,.,.
CASSKTSGATQETQYF,TGTGCCAGCAGCAAGACTAGCGGGGCTACCCAAGAGACCCAGTACTTC,TRBV9,TRBJ2-5,few,TRBD2
CASSLASGEIGTQYF,TGCGCCAGCAGCTTGGCTAGCGGGGAGATCGGTACGCAGTATTTT,TRBV5-1,TRBJ2-3,many,TRBD2
CSVDSSLHSSSYNEQFF,TGCAGCGTTGATTCTTCGTTACACAGCAGCTCCTACAATGAGCAGTTCTTC,TRBV29-1,TRBJ2-1,few,.
CASSGPVPNEQFF,TGTGCCAGCAGTGGACCCGTCCCCAATGAGCAGTTCTTC,TRBV6-6,TRBJ2-1,.,.
CASSHPWTGELFF,TGTGCCAGCAGTCACCCGTGGACCGGGGAGCTGTTTTTT,TRBV6-2/TRBV6-3,TRBJ2-2,few,.
CASSYQQGTEAFF,TGTGCCAGCAGCTATCAACAGGGAACTGAAGCTTTCTTT,TRBV5-6,TRBJ1-1,few,.
CASSLYANSDLKTQYF,TGTGCCAGCAGTTTATACGCCAACTCGGATCTCAAGACCCAGTACTTC,TRBV12-3/TRBV12-4,TRBJ2-5,.,.
CASSLPGAGTDTQYF,TGTGCCAGCAGTCTGCCGGGGGCGGGCACAGATACGCAGTATTTT,TRBV5-6,TRBJ2-3,few,.
CASSPDRFEPQHF,TGTGCCAGCAGCCCGGACCGGTTCGAGCCCCAGCATTTT,TRBV3-1,TRBJ1-5,.,.
CAISDRGKRAKNIQYF,TGTGCCATCAGTGATAGAGGGAAGCGTGCCAAAAACATTCAGTACTTC,TRBV10-3,TRBJ2-4,few,.
CASRRGSLLNTGELFF,TGTGCCAGCAGAAGAGGGTCCCTTCTGAACACCGGGGAGCTGTTTTTT,TRBV12-3/TRBV12-4,TRBJ2-2,many,.
CASNPRDRANYGYTF,TGTGCCAGCAACCCCCGGGACAGGGCTAACTATGGCTACACCTTC,TRBV6-1,TRBJ1-2,.,TRBD1
CASSPRVSAYNEQFF,TGTGCCAGCAGCCCCAGGGTCTCAGCATACAATGAGCAGTTCTTC,TRBV7-9,TRBJ2-1,few,.
CAISDKGTEAFF,TGTGCCATCAGTGATAAGGGCACTGAAGCTTTCTTT,TRBV10-3,TRBJ1-1,many,.
CASSGTSGRTYEQYF,TGCGCCAGCAGTGGGACTAGCGGGAGGACCTACGAGCAGTACTTC,TRBV10-2,TRBJ2-7,few,TRBD2